These 26 T cell receptor beta chains were all obtained from the same sample, sequenced in a study of regulatory T cells in long-lasting Graves disease. Time point of the sample: persistent/refractory GD, antithyroid drugs over 5 years with positive TRAb. From PBMCs, RNA was extracted and then used to make the TCR library. Researchers made TCR beta libraries by using iRepertoire HTBI primers and running Arm-PCR on CDR3 regions. TCRdb reprocessed the multiplex PCR reads via MiXCR and lists one record per CDR3 protein. The data show 300,000 to 500,000 distinct CDR3 sequences, less than 25% seen once. This sample comprised peripheral blood mononuclear cells (PBMCs), obtained when the disease was refractory, from a patient treated with antithyroid drugs. Source of these receptors: a female donor with Graves disease.

This chain uses TRBV4-3 with TRBJ1-1; TRBD1 is a possible D gene (5 bases). CDR3 length equals 15 residues. Germline lookup yields CDR1 LGHNA and CDR2 YSLEER. The V gene lost 1 base and the J gene lost 0 bases, with 9 bases spanning the gap. This CDR3 is CASSQVGRLNTEAFF. DNA of the CDR3: TGCGCCAGCAGCCAAGTGGGACGTCTGAACACTGAAGCTTTCTTT.

This clonotype was detected ten times or more. The chain has TRBV2 and TRBJ1-1; TRBD1 agrees at 7 bases. The CDR3 has 14 amino acids. J lost 10 bases, V lost 2 bases, and 10 bases had no gene match. Germline V gene data show CDR1 as SNHLY and CDR2 as FYNNEI. DNA for the CDR3: TGTGCCAGCAGTGAATTCGGCAGGGGGGGAACAGCTTTCTTT. Translation: CASSEFGRGGTAFF.

The chain links TRBV6-1 to TRBJ1-5; no clear D gene. This CDR3 comprises 12 residues. V lost 5 bases, J lost 8 bases, and 10 bases lay in between. Germline lookup yields CDR1 MNHNS and CDR2 SASEGT. CDR3 bases: TGTGCCAGCAGTCAACACGGGGAGCCCCAGCATTTT. It encodes CASSQHGEPQHF.

This clonotype was detected many times. The V call is TRBV6-1, the J call TRBJ2-5; D gene uncertain. This CDR3 comprises 12 residues. Germline assignment: CDR1 MNHNS and CDR2 SASEGT. Between the trimmed V and J ends, which lost 2 bases and 4 bases, there was a span of 5 bases. CDR3 sequence (DNA): TGTGCCAGCAGTGAAAACGCAGAGACCCAGTACTTC. It encodes CASSENAETQYF.

The table lists this clonotype with many counts. The chain carries TRBV6-1 and TRBJ2-7, with D tentatively TRBD1 (5 bases). Trimming shortened V by 2 bases and J by 6 bases, and 14 bases separated the two germline ends. The CDR3 is made up of 14 amino acids. CDR1 and CDR2 (germline): MNHNS, SASEGT. The CDR3 loop is CASSEMGPLGEQYF. CDR3 DNA sequence: TGTGCCAGCAGTGAAATGGGGCCTCTAGGCGAGCAGTACTTC.

To note about this clonotype: This may be a read error: a much more frequent sequence differs by one nucleotide. The chain carries TRBV6-2 or TRBV6-3 and TRBJ1-1; D remains ambiguous. Trimming stripped 5 bases from V and 8 bases from J, with 12 bases between. The CDR3 covers 12 residues. The V gene's germline CDR1 is MNHEY and CDR2 SVGEGT. In nucleotides, the CDR3 is TGTGCCAGCAGTGAGGGCCTGATGGAAGCTTTCTTT. Encoded protein: CASSEGLMEAFF.

This clonotype has more than one count but fewer than ten. V is TRBV10-2 and J is TRBJ1-5; 7 bases fit TRBD1. The V and J ends lost 0 bases and 1 base, in that order; junction bases with no gene match: 3. The CDR3 covers 16 residues. CDR1 is WSHSY and CDR2 is SAAADI in the germline V gene. In DNA form, the CDR3 reads TGCGCCAGCAGTGAGTCGAGGGGGCTCAGCAATCAGCCCCAGCATTTT. As protein: CASSESRGLSNQPQHF.

This clonotype was seen many times. The rearrangement joins TRBV27 to TRBJ1-2; no clear D. Trimming took off 4 bases at V and 3 bases at J, with 15 bases between the two ends. CDR3 length: 15 residues. Germline V CDR1 and CDR2: MNHEY, SMNVEV (reference sequence). Here the CDR3 reads CASSSYARRDYGYTF. For the CDR3, the DNA is TGTGCCAGCAGTTCCTACGCTCGACGGGACTATGGCTACACCTTC.

This clonotype came up many times. The chain recombines TRBV18 with TRBJ1-1; unclear D gene. The V gene's germline CDR1 is KGHSH and CDR2 LQKENI. This CDR3 comprises 11 residues. The V gene lost 1 base and the J gene lost 10 bases, with 7 bases spanning the gap. The CDR3: CASSPLAGAFF. Written as DNA, the CDR3 is TGTGCCAGCTCACCACTGGCCGGAGCTTTCTTT.

This clonotype was picked up many times. The chain is built from TRBV20-1 and TRBJ1-5, with 8 bases fitting TRBD1. With V trimmed by 5 bases and J by 2 bases, 8 bases remained unmatched. The CDR3 consists of 15 residues. Germline V gives CDR1 DFQATT, CDR2 SNEGSKA (reference sequence). The CDR3 loop is CSALYGTGRNQPQHF. In nucleotides, the CDR3 is TGCAGTGCTCTTTACGGGACAGGCCGCAATCAGCCCCAGCATTTT.

This clonotype was recorded many times. The J gene is TRBJ2-5, the V gene TRBV7-2; 11 nucleotides line up with TRBD1. Per germline, CDR1 SGHTA and CDR2 FQGNSA. The trim removed 4 bases at V and 4 bases at J, leaving 5 bases unmatched. CDR3 size: 15 residues. Here the CDR3 DNA reads TGTGCCAGCAGCTCGGGACAGGGGGGAACAGAGACCCAGTACTTC. Protein: CASSSGQGGTETQYF.

Many counts were recorded for this clonotype. The V gene is TRBV2, the J gene TRBJ2-7, with 9 bases identical to TRBD1. This CDR3 comprises 16 residues. V was clipped by 5 bases and J by 3 bases; unmatched bases: 11. The germline CDR1 and CDR2 sequences are SNHLY and FYNNEI. The CDR3 nucleotides read TGTGCCAGCAGTCCAGAGGCCGGGACAGGGTTCTACGAGCAGTACTTC. The encoded protein is CASSPEAGTGFYEQYF.

This clonotype was picked up many times. The V gene is TRBV29-1, the J gene TRBJ2-5, with D unclear. The CDR3 has 13 residues. V was clipped by 6 bases and J by 2 bases, with 13 bases between them. From germline, CDR1 is SQVTM and CDR2 ANQGSEA. The CDR3 loop is CSVQSEWQETQYF. In DNA form, the CDR3 reads TGCAGCGTACAGTCTGAGTGGCAAGAGACCCAGTACTTC.

This rearrangement joins TRBV4-2 to TRBJ1-1; D not resolved. This CDR3 has 15 amino acids. CDR1 is LGHNA, CDR2 YNFKEQ, per germline. V lost 0 bases and J lost 1, with 9 bases in between. Here the CDR3 DNA reads TGTGCCAGCAGCCAAGACGAGGGAAGGAACACTGAAGCTTTCTTT. Amino acids: CASSQDEGRNTEAFF.

Notes on this clonotype: Since a much larger clone is just one base distant, this may be a read error. The chain links TRBV18 to TRBJ1-1; D unclear. The CDR3 sequence is 14 residues long. Germline V gene sequence: CDR1 KGHSH, CDR2 LQKENI. The CDR3: CASPPTLTNTEAFF. CDR3 nucleotides: TGTGCCAGCCCACCAACTCTAACGAACACTGAAGCTTTCTTT.

This clonotype was seen at least ten times. The V gene is TRBV28, the J gene TRBJ2-7; 7 nucleotides agree with TRBD2. CDR3 length equals 16 residues. Trimming cost V 6 bases and J 1 base; bases outside gene matches: 12. From germline, CDR1 is MDHEN and CDR2 SYDVKM. The CDR3 coding sequence is TGTGCCAGCAGCCCGGGCGGGAGCCAAGGGTCCTACGAGCAGTACTTC. It codes for CASSPGGSQGSYEQYF.

The rearrangement joins TRBV20-1 to TRBJ2-5; 8 bases are shared with TRBD1. The CDR3 runs 14 residues. V dropped 1 base and J dropped 1; count of bases not matched to a gene: 2. Germline lookup yields CDR1 DFQATT and CDR2 SNEGSKA (reference sequence). The CDR3 nucleotides read TGCAGTGCTAGAGGGGACAGGAGCCAAGAGACCCAGTACTTC. It encodes CSARGDRSQETQYF.

V and J are TRBV7-9 and TRBJ2-7; TRBD1 matches 9 bases. This CDR3 comprises 17 residues. Germline CDR1 reads SEHNR; CDR2 reads FQNEAQ (reference sequence). The V and J ends lost 3 bases and 1 base, in that order; junction bases with no gene match: 10. The CDR3, as DNA: TGTGCCAGCAGCTTTCAGCCAATGGACAGGGGATCCTACGAGCAGTACTTC. This sequence encodes CASSFQPMDRGSYEQYF.

In this sample, this clonotype turned up a few times. The chain carries TRBV19 and TRBJ2-2, with 10 positions matching TRBD2. The CDR3 spans 17 residues. The germline V gene encodes CDR1 LNHDA and CDR2 SQIVND (reference sequence). V lost 4 bases and J lost 3; bases outside the gene matches: 8. CDR3: CASSTRAGGPHTGELFF. CDR3 nucleotides: TGTGCCAGTAGTACCCGAGCGGGAGGGCCGCACACCGGGGAGCTGTTTTTT.

The chain couples TRBV12-3 or TRBV12-4 to TRBJ2-3; 7 bases are shared with TRBD1. CDR3 length: 14 amino acids. V lost 7 bases and J lost 4; bases outside the gene matches: 8. The CDR3 region has the DNA TGTGCCAGCAAATTACAGGGGTTGGCAGATACGCAGTATTTT. Amino acid sequence: CASKLQGLADTQYF.

The chain recombines TRBV11-2 with TRBJ2-1, with 8 bases aligning to TRBD1. With V trimmed by 6 bases and J by 4 bases, 8 bases remained unmatched. The germline gives CDR1 SGHAT, CDR2 FQNNGV. This CDR3 region has 15 residues. The CDR3 sequence: CASSPDRGLYNEQFF. DNA for the CDR3: TGTGCCAGCAGTCCAGACAGGGGCCTATACAATGAGCAGTTCTTC.

The DNA for the CDR3 is TGCAGTGCTAGCCTAGCGTCGTGGGGGAGTAACGGCGAGCAGTACTTC. Translation: CSASLASWGSNGEQYF. V and J are TRBV20-1 and TRBJ2-7; tentatively, D is TRBD2 (6 bases). The CDR3 loop spans 16 amino acids. CDR1 is DFQATT, CDR2 SNEGSKA, per germline (reference sequence). Between the trimmed V and J ends, which lost 3 bases and 6 bases, there was a span of 24 bases.

The chain couples TRBV27 to TRBJ2-1; 12 bases are a match to TRBD1. The V segment lost 5 bases and the J segment 6 bases; nucleotides outside the gene matches: 8. This CDR3 is built from 16 residues. The germline gives CDR1 MNHEY, CDR2 SMNVEV (reference sequence). The CDR3 here is CASSPRGTGGVNEQFF. The CDR3 DNA sequence: TGTGCCAGCAGTCCCAGGGGGACAGGGGGCGTCAATGAGCAGTTCTTC.

This clonotype was picked up many times. The chain combines TRBV11-2 with TRBJ2-1; either TRBD1 or TRBD2 may fit D (5 bases each). V was pared by 1 base and J by 7 bases, with 11 bases between. This CDR3 is built from 14 residues. Germline V CDR1 and CDR2: SGHAT, FQNNGV. This CDR3 is CASSLGGPGNEQFF. The CDR3 DNA reads TGTGCCAGCAGCTTAGGGGGACCAGGAAATGAGCAGTTCTTC.

The J gene is TRBJ2-7, the V gene TRBV6-2 or TRBV6-3, with 9 nucleotides matching TRBD1. Losses at the gene ends were 4 bases for V and 1 base for J; bases not matched to a gene: 8. The CDR3 totals 16 residues. CDR1 MNHEY and CDR2 SVGEGT come from the germline V gene. CDR3 bases: TGTGCCAGCAGTTGGCCCCCGGGACAGGGTTCCTACGAGCAGTACTTC. This encodes CASSWPPGQGSYEQYF.

A word on this clonotype: Germline is not matched at one junction end, which may reflect a read error. This chain joins TRBV15 and TRBJ1-2; possible D gene TRBD1, 6 bases. Germline V CDR1 and CDR2: LNHNV, YYDKDF (reference sequence). CDR3 size: 19 residues. This chain's CDR3 is CATSREGGNRVLFGYGHTF. Written as DNA, the CDR3 is TGTGCCACCAGCAGAGAAGGAGGAAACAGGGTTTTATTTGGCTATGGCCACACCTTC.